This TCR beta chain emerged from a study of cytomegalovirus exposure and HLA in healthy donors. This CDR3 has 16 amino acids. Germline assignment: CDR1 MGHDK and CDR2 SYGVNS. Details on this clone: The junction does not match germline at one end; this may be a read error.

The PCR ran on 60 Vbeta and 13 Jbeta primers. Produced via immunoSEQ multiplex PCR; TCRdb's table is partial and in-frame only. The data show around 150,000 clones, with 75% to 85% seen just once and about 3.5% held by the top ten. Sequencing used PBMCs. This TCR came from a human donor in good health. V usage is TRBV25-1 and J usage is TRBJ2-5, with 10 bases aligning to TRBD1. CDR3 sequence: CAGSGPGTGVAETQYF. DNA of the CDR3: TGTGCCGGCAGTGGGCCAGGGACAGGGGTCGCAGAGACCCAGTACTTC.